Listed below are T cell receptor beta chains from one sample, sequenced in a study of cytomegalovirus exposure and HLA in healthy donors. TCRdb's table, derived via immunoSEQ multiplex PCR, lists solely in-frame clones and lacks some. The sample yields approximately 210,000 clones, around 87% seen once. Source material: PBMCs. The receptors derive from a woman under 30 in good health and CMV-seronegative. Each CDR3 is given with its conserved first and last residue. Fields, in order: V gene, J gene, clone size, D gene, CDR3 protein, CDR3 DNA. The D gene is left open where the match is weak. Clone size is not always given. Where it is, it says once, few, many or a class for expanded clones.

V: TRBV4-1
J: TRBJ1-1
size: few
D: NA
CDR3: CASSREGGLNTEAFF
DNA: TGCGCCAGCAGCCGGGAAGGGGGTCTAAACACTGAAGCTTTCTTT

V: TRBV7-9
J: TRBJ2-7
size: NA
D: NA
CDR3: CASSSGRGDTYEQYF
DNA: TGTGCCAGCAGCTCCGGTAGGGGCGACACCTACGAGCAGTACTTC

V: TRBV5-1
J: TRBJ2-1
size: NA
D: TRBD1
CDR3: CASSLRPTGAGYNEQFF
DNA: TGCGCCAGCAGCTTGCGCCCGACAGGGGCGGGGTACAATGAGCAGTTCTTC

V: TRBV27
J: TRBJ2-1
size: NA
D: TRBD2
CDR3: CASSLSIEREGQDEQFF
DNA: TGTGCCAGCAGTTTATCGATCGAGCGGGAGGGCCAGGATGAGCAGTTCTTC

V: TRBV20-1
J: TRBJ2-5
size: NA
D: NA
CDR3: CSEGTRETQYF
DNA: TGCAGTGAAGGAACTAGGGAGACCCAGTACTTC

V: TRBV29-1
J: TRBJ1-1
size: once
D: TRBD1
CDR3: CSSKTGGETEAFF
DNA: TGCAGCTCTAAGACAGGGGGCGAAACTGAAGCTTTCTTT

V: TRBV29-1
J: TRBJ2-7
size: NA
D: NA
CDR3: CSVARTGTYEQYF
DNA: TGCAGCGTTGCTCGGACGGGAACCTACGAGCAGTACTTC

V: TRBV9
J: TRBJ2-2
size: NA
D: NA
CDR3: CASSVAHGSAGGELFF
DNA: TGTGCCAGCAGCGTGGCCCACGGGAGTGCGGGGGGGGAGCTGTTTTTT

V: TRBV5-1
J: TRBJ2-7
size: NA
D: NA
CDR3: CASSAQGLNEQYF
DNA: TGCGCCAGCAGCGCGCAGGGTCTAAACGAGCAGTACTTC

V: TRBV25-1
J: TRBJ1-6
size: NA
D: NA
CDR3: CASSEQSGSPLHF
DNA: TGTGCCAGCAGTGAACAGTCAGGTTCACCCCTCCACTTT

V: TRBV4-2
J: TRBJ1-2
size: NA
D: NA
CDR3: CASSQDADGYTF
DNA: TGTGCCAGCAGCCAAGATGCGGATGGCTACACCTTC

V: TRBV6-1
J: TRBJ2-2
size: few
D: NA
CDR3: CASSVETGNTGELFF
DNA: TGTGCCAGCAGTGTCGAAACAGGGAACACCGGGGAGCTGTTTTTT

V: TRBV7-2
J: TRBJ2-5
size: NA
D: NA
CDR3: CASSLRSGQETQYF
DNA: TGTGCCAGCAGCTTACGGAGCGGTCAAGAGACCCAGTACTTC

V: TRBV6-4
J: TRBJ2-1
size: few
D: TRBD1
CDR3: CASKPGQDYNEQFF
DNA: TGTGCCAGCAAGCCGGGACAGGATTACAATGAGCAGTTCTTC

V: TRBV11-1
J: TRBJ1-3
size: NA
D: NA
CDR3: CASSDDSSGNTIYF
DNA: TGTGCCAGCAGCGACGACAGCTCTGGAAACACCATATATTTT

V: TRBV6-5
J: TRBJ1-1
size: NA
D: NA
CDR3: CASSAYMNTEAFF
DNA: TGTGCCAGCAGTGCCTATATGAACACTGAAGCTTTCTTT

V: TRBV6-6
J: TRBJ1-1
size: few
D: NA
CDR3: CASSYSPQGLNTEAFF
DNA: TGTGCCAGCAGTTACTCCCCCCAAGGACTAAACACTGAAGCTTTCTTT

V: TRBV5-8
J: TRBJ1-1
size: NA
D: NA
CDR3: CASSQQGSGTEAFF
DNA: TGTGCCAGCAGTCAACAGGGTTCCGGCACTGAAGCTTTCTTT

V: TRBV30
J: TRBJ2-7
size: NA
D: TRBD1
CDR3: CAWSAGQGIVYEQYF
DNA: TGTGCCTGGAGTGCCGGACAGGGGATCGTCTACGAGCAGTACTTC

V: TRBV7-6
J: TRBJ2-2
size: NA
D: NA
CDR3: CASSSLAGELFF
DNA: TGTGCCAGCAGCTCTTTAGCCGGGGAGCTGTTTTTT

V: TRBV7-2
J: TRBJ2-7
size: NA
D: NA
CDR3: CASSLAAGPSYEQYF
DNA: TGTGCCAGCAGCTTAGCTGCGGGGCCGTCCTACGAGCAGTACTTC

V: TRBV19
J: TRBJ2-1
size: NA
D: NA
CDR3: CASSMGGAGYNEQFF
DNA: TGTGCCAGTAGTATGGGGGGGGCAGGCTACAATGAGCAGTTCTTC

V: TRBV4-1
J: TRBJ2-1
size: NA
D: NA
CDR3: CASSQERDREQFF
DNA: TGCGCCAGCAGCCAAGAGCGGGATAGGGAGCAGTTCTTC

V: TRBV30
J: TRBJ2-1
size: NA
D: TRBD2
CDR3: CAWTSGTSSYNEQFF
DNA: TGTGCCTGGACATCCGGGACTAGCTCCTACAATGAGCAGTTCTTC

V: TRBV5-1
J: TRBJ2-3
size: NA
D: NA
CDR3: CASSLNRGTDTQYF
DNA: TGCGCCAGCAGCTTGAACCGAGGGACAGATACGCAGTATTTT

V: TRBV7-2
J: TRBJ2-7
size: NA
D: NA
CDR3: CASSTPGAGNEQYF
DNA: TGTGCCAGCAGCACCCCCGGGGCGGGGAACGAGCAGTACTTC

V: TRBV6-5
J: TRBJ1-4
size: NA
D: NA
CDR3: CASLGQKFNEKLFF
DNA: TGTGCCAGCCTTGGACAGAAATTTAATGAAAAACTGTTTTTT

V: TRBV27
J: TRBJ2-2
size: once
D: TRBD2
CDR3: CASSLLLTSGRTGELFF
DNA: TGTGCCAGCAGTTTATTATTGACTAGCGGGAGGACCGGGGAGCTGTTTTTT

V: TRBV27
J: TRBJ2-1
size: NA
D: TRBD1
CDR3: CASSFSRGSSYNEQFF
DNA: TGTGCCAGCAGTTTTTCCAGGGGGAGCTCCTACAATGAGCAGTTCTTC

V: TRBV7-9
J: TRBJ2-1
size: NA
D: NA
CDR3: CASSEYNEQFF
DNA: TGTGCCAGCAGCGAGTATAATGAGCAGTTCTTC

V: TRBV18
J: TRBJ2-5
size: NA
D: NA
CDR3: CASSPYVQETQYF
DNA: TGTGCCAGCTCACCATATGTCCAAGAGACCCAGTACTTC

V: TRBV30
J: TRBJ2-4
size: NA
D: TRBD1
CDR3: CAWSVLGQRQYF
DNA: TGTGCCTGGAGTGTCCTGGGACAGCGACAGTACTTC

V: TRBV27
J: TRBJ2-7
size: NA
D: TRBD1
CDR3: CASSYRGFYEQYF
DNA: TGTGCCAGCAGTTACAGGGGATTCTACGAGCAGTACTTC

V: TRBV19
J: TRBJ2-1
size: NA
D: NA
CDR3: CASSAPPGGGPNILYNEQFF
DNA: TGTGCCAGTAGTGCACCCCCCGGCGGGGGCCCGAACATACTTTACAATGAGCAGTTCTTC

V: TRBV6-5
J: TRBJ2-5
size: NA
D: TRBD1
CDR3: CASSARGRGETQYF
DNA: TGTGCCAGCAGTGCCAGGGGGCGCGGGGAGACCCAGTACTTC

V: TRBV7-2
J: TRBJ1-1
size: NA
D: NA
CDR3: CASSLVWQLKTEAFF
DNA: TGTGCCAGCAGCTTAGTTTGGCAGTTAAAGACTGAAGCTTTCTTT

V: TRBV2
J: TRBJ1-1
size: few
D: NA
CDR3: CASSALSTLNTEAFF
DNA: TGTGCCAGCAGTGCCCTAAGCACCCTGAACACTGAAGCTTTCTTT

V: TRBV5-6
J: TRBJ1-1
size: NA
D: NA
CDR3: CASTSPQGIFTEAFF
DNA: TGTGCCAGCACTTCGCCGCAGGGGATCTTCACTGAAGCTTTCTTT

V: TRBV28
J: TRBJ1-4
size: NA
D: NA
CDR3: CASRLQGNEKLFF
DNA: TGTGCCAGCAGACTACAGGGAAATGAAAAACTGTTTTTT

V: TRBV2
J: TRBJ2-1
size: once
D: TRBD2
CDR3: CASSEAIAGMNEQFF
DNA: TGTGCCAGCAGTGAAGCGATAGCGGGAATGAATGAGCAGTTCTTC

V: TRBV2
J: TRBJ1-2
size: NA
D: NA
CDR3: CASSPTGRRYGYTF
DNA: TGTGCCAGCAGTCCGACAGGCCGGAGGTATGGCTACACCTTC

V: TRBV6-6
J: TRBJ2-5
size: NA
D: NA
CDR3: CASSHYTRGPQETQYF
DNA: TGTGCCAGCAGTCACTATACCAGGGGACCCCAAGAGACCCAGTACTTC

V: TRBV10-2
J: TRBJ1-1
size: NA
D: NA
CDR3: CASSPPGNTEAFF
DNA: TGCGCCAGCAGCCCTCCGGGAAACACTGAAGCTTTCTTT

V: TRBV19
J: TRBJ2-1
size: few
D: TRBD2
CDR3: CASSISGAYNEQFF
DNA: TGTGCCAGTAGTATTAGCGGGGCCTACAATGAGCAGTTCTTC

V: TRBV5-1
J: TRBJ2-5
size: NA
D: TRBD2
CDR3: CASSPGTRGRETQYF
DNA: TGCGCCAGCAGCCCCGGGACTAGGGGCAGGGAGACCCAGTACTTC

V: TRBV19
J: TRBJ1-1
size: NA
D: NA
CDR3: CALGGGTEAFF
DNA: TGTGCCCTAGGGGGGGGCACTGAAGCTTTCTTT